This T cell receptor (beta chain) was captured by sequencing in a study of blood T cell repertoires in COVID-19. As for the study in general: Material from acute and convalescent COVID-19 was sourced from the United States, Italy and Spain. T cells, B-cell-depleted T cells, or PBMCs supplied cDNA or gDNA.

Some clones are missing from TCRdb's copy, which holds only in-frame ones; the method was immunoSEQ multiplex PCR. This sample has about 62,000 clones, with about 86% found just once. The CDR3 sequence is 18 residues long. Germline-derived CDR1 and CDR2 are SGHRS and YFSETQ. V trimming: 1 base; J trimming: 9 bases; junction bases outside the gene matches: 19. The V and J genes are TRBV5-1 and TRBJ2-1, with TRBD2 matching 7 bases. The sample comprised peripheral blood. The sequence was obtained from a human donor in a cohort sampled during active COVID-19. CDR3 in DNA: TGCGCCAGCAGCTTGTCGTTTATCGGGACTACTCGATATCGTGAGCAGTTCTTC. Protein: CASSLSFIGTTRYREQFF.